This T cell receptor (beta chain) is drawn from a study of tumor and adjacent non-tumor tissue in lung cancer. The CDR3 has 15 residues. CDR1 is SGHAT and CDR2 is FQNNGV in the germline V gene. Between the trimmed V and J ends, which lost 2 bases and 8 bases, there was a span of 15 bases. This sample's RNA came from whole unsorted tissue. Three rounds of nested PCR, following a modified ARM-PCR protocol, produced the TCRbeta library. TCRdb re-called the multiplex PCR reads through MiXCR, storing one row per CDR3 protein. The sample has some 90,000 distinct CDR3 sequences, about 66% seen once; the top ten hold around 14%.

Input material: lung tumor tissue. The clonotype originates from an older man with non-small cell lung cancer. The chain employs TRBV11-2 and TRBJ2-2; the D is unclear. The CDR3 coding sequence is TGTGCCAGCAGCTTAAGTTTCGGGTACGCGGGGGAGCTGTTTTTT. This sequence encodes CASSLSFGYAGELFF.